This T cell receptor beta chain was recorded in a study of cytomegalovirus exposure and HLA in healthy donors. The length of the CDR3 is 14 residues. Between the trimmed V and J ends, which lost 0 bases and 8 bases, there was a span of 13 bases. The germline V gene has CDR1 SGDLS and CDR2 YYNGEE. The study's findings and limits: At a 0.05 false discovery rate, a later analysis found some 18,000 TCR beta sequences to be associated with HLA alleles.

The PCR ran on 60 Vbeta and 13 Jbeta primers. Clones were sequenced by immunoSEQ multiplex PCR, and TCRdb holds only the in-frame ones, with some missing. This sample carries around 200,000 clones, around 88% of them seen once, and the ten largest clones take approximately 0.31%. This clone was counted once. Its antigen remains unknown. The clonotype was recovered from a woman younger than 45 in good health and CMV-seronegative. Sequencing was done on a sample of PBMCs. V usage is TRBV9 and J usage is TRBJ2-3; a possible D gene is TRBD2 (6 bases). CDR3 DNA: TGTGCCAGCAGCGTAGTTGGAGGGGAAGGTACGCAGTATTTT. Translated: CASSVVGGEGTQYF.